This T cell receptor (beta chain) was recovered during a study of T-cell reconstitution after alpha-beta-depleted transplantation in children. With 3 bases removed from V and 5 bases from J, the gap between germline ends came to 11 bases. The CDR3 is made up of 14 amino acids. Germline V gives CDR1 LGHNA, CDR2 YSLEER. Using unique molecular identifiers, the investigators prepared the TCRbeta library. MiXCR, applied by TCRdb to the PCR reads, yields one record per CDR3 protein. The table includes almost 500,000 distinct CDR3 sequences, approximately 12% detected once. The chain recombines TRBV4-3 with TRBJ2-1; D remains unclear. The sequence derives from a human donor who donated a stem cell graft to a child with combined immunodeficiency. Here the sequenced sample was PBMCs from the stem cell graft donor, taken from the stem cell graft. In DNA form, the CDR3 reads TGCGCCAGCAGCCACAGTCGACTCGACAATGAGCAGTTCTTC. Residues: CASSHSRLDNEQFF.